What follows are 20 T cell receptor beta chains derived from one specimen sequenced in a study of CD8 T cells in Susac syndrome (dated by TCRdb to about 2019). Library preparation was by the immunoSEQ multiplex PCR assay. RNA was extracted using the RNeasy kit, and about 0.5 to 1 ug of the RNA was reverse transcribed with random hexamers. TCRdb ran its own pipeline on the public reads, namely fastp trimming at Q25 and MiXCR clone calling, and kept in-frame beta chains. Rows are combined by CDR3 protein, so each entry shows the most common genes and DNA. The sample profile shows about 300,000 distinct CDR3 sequences; around 90% of them were found once. Approximately 0.065% of the sample is taken by the ten largest. Sequencing was performed on CD4+ T cells from PBMCs. The receptors shown here come from a human donor with multiple sclerosis.

The genes are TRBV3-1 and TRBJ1-1; maybe TRBD1 (5 bases). V lost 1 base and J 4 bases, leaving 13 bases between the germline ends. From germline, CDR1 is LGHDT and CDR2 YNNKEL (reference sequence). The CDR3 runs to 15 residues. The CDR3 reads CASSQGEVGGTEAFF. As DNA, the CDR3 is TGTGCCAGCAGCCAAGGGGAGGTGGGGGGCACTGAAGCTTTCTTT.

The chain links TRBV12-3 or TRBV12-4 to TRBJ1-5, with TRBD1 matching 9 bases. The CDR3 consists of 14 residues. The junction had 6 bases not matched to a gene; V was cut back by 6 bases and J by 6 bases. CDR3 coding DNA: TGTGCCAGCAGGTGGGGACAGGGTGCTCAGCCCCAGCATTTT. It encodes CASRWGQGAQPQHF.

The chain couples TRBV28 to TRBJ2-1; weak D call: TRBD2 (7 bases). The V end lost 8 bases, the J end lost 0 bases, and 14 bases lay between the germline ends. Germline CDR1 is MDHEN and CDR2 is SYDVKM. The length of the CDR3 is 15 residues. The CDR3 DNA reads as TGTGCCAGCCGGAGGGGGGGGAACTCCTACAATGAGCAGTTCTTC. The encoded protein is CASRRGGNSYNEQFF.

This clonotype was counted only a few times. Compared with germline, one end of the junction differs, possibly owing to a read error. The chain recombines TRBV30 with TRBJ2-5; unclear D gene. Germline CDR1 GTSNPN, CDR2 SVGIG (reference sequence). CDR3 length: 13 residues. The CDR3 region has the DNA TGTGCCTGGAGTGTACGCGGTCAAGGGACCCAGTACTTC. Translation gives CAWSVRGQGTQYF.

V is TRBV7-2 and J is TRBJ2-1; TRBD2 is a possible D gene (6 bases). Germline CDR1 SGHTA, CDR2 FQGNSA. Trimming stripped 1 base from V and 7 bases from J, with 17 bases between. CDR3 length: 16 amino acids. CDR3 sequence: CASSLVVAGRANEQFF. DNA for the CDR3: TGTGCCAGCAGCTTAGTAGTTGCGGGACGAGCGAATGAGCAGTTCTTC.

The chain employs TRBV15 and TRBJ2-1; D is unclear. Between the trimmed V and J ends, which lost 1 base and 5 bases, there was a span of 9 bases. From germline, CDR1 is LNHNV and CDR2 YYDKDF (reference sequence). This CDR3 comprises 14 residues. The CDR3: CATSRVGSNNEQFF. In DNA, the CDR3 is TGTGCCACCAGCAGAGTAGGTAGTAACAATGAGCAGTTCTTC. The variable domain in full, completed from reference TRBV15 and TRBJ2-1, reads DAMVIQNPRYQVTQFGKPVTLSCSQTLNHNVMYWYQQKSSQAPKLLFHYYDKDFNNEADTPDNFQSRRPNTSFCFLDIRSPGLGDTAMYLCATSRVGSNNEQFFGPGTRLTVL.

This chain uses TRBV7-2 with TRBJ2-3; 7 positions agree with TRBD2. CDR1 and CDR2 (germline): SGHTA, FQGNSA. CDR3 length: 16 amino acids. With V trimmed by 1 base and J by 4 bases, 8 bases remained unmatched. Written as DNA, the CDR3 is TGTGCCAGCAGCTTAGTTGGGGGAGGGAATCCAGATACGCAGTATTTT. Its protein product is CASSLVGGGNPDTQYF.

The rearrangement joins TRBV6-1 to TRBJ2-7; no firm D call. Germline assignment: CDR1 MNHNS and CDR2 SASEGT. CDR3 length equals 12 residues. The V end lost 0 bases, the J end lost 3 bases, and 3 bases lay between the germline ends. The CDR3 coding sequence is TGTGCCAGCAGTGAAGCTATCTACGAGCAGTACTTC. Translation: CASSEAIYEQYF.

The chain is built from TRBV7-2 and TRBJ2-7, with unresolved D. The CDR3 has 15 residues. The V gene's germline CDR1 is SGHTA and CDR2 FQGNSA. Trimming took 3 bases from V and 2 from J, leaving 14 bases between them. CDR3 loop: CASSFGGIGTYEQYF. The CDR3 nucleotides are TGTGCCAGCAGCTTTGGCGGAATCGGAACCTACGAGCAGTACTTC.

On this clonotype itself: Its ends do not fully match the called genes, so a read error is possible. The chain has TRBV7-6 and TRBJ2-5, with D perhaps assigned TRBD1 or TRBD2 (5 bases each). Germline-derived CDR1 and CDR2 are SGHVS and FNYEAQ. This CDR3 region has 13 residues. DNA for the CDR3: TGTGCCAGCAGCTTGGCCAACCGGGACGCCTTCCACTTC. Protein sequence: CASSLANRDAFHF.

The gene calls are TRBV28 and TRBJ2-1; TRBD2 agrees at 12 bases. This CDR3 is built from 23 residues. Germline loops: CDR1 MDHEN, CDR2 SYDVKM. Trimming cost V 4 bases and J 4 bases; bases outside gene matches: 26. CDR3 region: CASSSIRTSGVRGRVSLYNEQFF. The CDR3 nucleotides read TGTGCCAGCAGTTCCATCAGGACTAGCGGGGTACGAGGTAGGGTGTCTTTGTACAATGAGCAGTTCTTC.

This chain uses TRBV12-3 or TRBV12-4 with TRBJ2-7; 11 bases fit TRBD1. V was clipped by 3 bases and J by 3 bases; unmatched bases: 4. The CDR3 covers 15 residues. The CDR3 DNA reads as TGTGCCAGCAGTTTCAGGACAGGGGGCATCTACGAGCAGTACTTC. It translates to CASSFRTGGIYEQYF.

The chain combines TRBV12-3 or TRBV12-4 with TRBJ2-5; unclear D gene. The CDR3 is 17 amino acids. The V and J ends lost 5 bases and 3 bases respectively, with 22 bases between them. Here the CDR3 reads CASSPTLGSGPEETQYF. The CDR3 bases are TGTGCCAGCAGTCCTACCTTGGGGTCCGGGCCCGAAGAGACCCAGTACTTC.

The chain joins TRBV19 to TRBJ2-1; no reliable D call. V lost 0 bases and J lost 5, with 8 bases in between. The germline V gene encodes CDR1 LNHDA and CDR2 SQIVND (reference sequence). There are 14 residues in the CDR3. The CDR3 DNA is TGTGCCAGTAGTATAGACCCTCCCCACAATGAGCAGTTCTTC. It encodes CASSIDPPHNEQFF.

The genes are TRBV23-1 and TRBJ2-2, with 8 bases aligning to TRBD1. TRBV23-1 is flagged as an ORF with uncertain function. The CDR3 is 22 residues long. V shed 6 bases, J shed 3 bases, and the junction held 27 bases outside the gene matches. CDR3 sequence reads: CASSQNPPPDRGAGGYTGELFF. The DNA of the CDR3 is TGCGCCAGCAGCCAAAACCCTCCTCCGGACAGAGGTGCAGGGGGCTACACCGGGGAGCTGTTTTTT.

For the CDR3, the DNA is TGTGCCAGCAGTTTGCCTACAGGGCTTGACGAGACCCAGTACTTC. Its protein product is CASSLPTGLDETQYF. The chain combines TRBV28 with TRBJ2-5; maybe TRBD1 (6 bases). V was trimmed by 3 bases and J by 5 bases, leaving 16 bases between them. CDR3 size: 15 residues. Germline CDR1 MDHEN, CDR2 SYDVKM.

The chain has TRBV7-2 and TRBJ2-2; TRBD2 matches at 10 bases. This CDR3 contains 17 residues. V gave up 4 bases and J gave up 6 bases; unmatched junction bases: 11. Germline V lookup: CDR1 SGHTA, CDR2 FQGNSA. The CDR3: CASSSRWGSGRPGELFF. CDR3 nucleotides: TGTGCCAGCAGCTCACGATGGGGTAGCGGGAGGCCCGGGGAGCTGTTTTTT.

The rearrangement joins TRBV20-1 to TRBJ1-4, with 8 bases fitting TRBD1. Germline lookup yields CDR1 DFQATT and CDR2 SNEGSKA (reference sequence). The junction had 7 bases not matched to a gene; V was cut back by 3 bases and J by 10 bases. The CDR3 has 13 amino acids. CDR3 sequence reads: CSARDRERGKLFF. CDR3 sequence (DNA): TGCAGTGCTAGGGACAGGGAAAGGGGAAAACTGTTTTTT.

Concerning this clonotype itself: The junction differs from germline at one of its ends, possibly a read error. This chain joins TRBV7-7 and TRBJ2-7; no clear D gene. The CDR3 length is 13 residues. Germline assignment: CDR1 SSHAT and CDR2 FNYEAQ (reference sequence). CDR3 in DNA: TGTGCTAGCAGCTTAGCCCCAGGCCACGAGCAGTACTTC. As protein: CASSLAPGHEQYF.

The V gene is TRBV12-3 or TRBV12-4, the J gene TRBJ1-1, with no clear D. The V and J ends lost 10 bases and 1 base respectively, with 19 bases between them. This CDR3 is 15 amino acids long. CDR3 sequence: CATSIQRQENTEAFF. In nucleotides, the CDR3 is TGTGCCACCTCAATTCAACGGCAGGAGAACACTGAAGCTTTCTTT.